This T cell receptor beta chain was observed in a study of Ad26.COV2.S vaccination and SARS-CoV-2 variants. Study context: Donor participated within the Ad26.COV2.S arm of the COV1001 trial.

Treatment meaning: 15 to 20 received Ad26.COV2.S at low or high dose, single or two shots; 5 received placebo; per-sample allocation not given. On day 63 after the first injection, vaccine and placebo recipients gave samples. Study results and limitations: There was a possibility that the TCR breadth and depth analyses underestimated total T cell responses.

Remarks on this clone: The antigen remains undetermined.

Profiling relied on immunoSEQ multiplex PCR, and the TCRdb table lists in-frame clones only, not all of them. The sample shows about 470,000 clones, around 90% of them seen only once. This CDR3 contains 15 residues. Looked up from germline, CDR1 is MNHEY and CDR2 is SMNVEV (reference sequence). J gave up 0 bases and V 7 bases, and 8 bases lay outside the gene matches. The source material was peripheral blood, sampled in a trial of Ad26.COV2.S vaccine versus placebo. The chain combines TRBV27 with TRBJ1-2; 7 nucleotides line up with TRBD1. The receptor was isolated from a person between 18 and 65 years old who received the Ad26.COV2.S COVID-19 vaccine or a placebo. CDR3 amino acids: CASTTNRGSNYGYTF. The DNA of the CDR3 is TGTGCCAGCACCACCAACAGGGGCTCTAACTATGGCTACACCTTC.